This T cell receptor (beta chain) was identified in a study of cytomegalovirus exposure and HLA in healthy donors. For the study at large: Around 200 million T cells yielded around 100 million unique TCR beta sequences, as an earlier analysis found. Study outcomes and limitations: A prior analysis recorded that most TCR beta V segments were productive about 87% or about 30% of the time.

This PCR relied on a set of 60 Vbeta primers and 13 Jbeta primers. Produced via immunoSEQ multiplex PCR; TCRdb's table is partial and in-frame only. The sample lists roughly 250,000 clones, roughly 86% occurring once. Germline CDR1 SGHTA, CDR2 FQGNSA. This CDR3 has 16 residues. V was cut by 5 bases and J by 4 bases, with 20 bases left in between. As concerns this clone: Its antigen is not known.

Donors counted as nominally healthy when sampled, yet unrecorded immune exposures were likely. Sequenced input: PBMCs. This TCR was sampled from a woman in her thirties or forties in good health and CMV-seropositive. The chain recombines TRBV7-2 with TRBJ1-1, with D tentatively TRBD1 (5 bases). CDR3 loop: CASSKNTGTPGTEAFF. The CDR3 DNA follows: TGTGCCAGCAGCAAAAACACCGGGACTCCGGGCACTGAAGCTTTCTTT. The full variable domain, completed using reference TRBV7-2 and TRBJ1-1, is GAGVSQSPSNKVTEKGKDVELRCDPISGHTALYWYRQSLGQGLEFLIYFQGNSAPDKSGLPSDRFSAERTGGSVSTLTIQRTQQEDSAVYLCASSKNTGTPGTEAFFGQGTRLTVV.